This T cell receptor beta chain emerged from a study of blood T cells in healthy people across ages. Looking at the study overall: About one barcoded beta molecule per two T cells was captured by template switching. Study observations and caveats: Roughly linear declines in TCR beta diversity per million T cells occurred with age.

As concerns this clonotype: Its target is unknown.

Next came a second PCR, run for about 7 to 12 cycles, which used a sample-barcoded 5' primer along with a J-beta primer mix. With 12 random nucleotides, a template-switch adaptor tagged each individual cDNA molecule. TCRdb re-called the 5' RACE reads through MiXCR, storing one row per CDR3 protein. The sample has 780,000 or so distinct CDR3 sequences; approximately 25% are singletons. From germline, CDR1 is MGHRA and CDR2 YSYEKL. CDR3 length equals 16 residues. The same data also contributed to another study, on T cells of mothers and their children.

What was sequenced was blood. The chain links TRBV4-1 to TRBJ2-5; no reliable D call. The last part of the DNA fits TRBJ2-1 better; the J call may be wrong. The receptor was isolated from a boy aged 5-17 years in good health. CDR3 in amino acids: CASSQDRALAVNEQFF. The DNA for the CDR3 is TGCGCCAGCAGCCAAGATAGGGCCTTGGCCGTCAATGAGCAGTTCTTC.